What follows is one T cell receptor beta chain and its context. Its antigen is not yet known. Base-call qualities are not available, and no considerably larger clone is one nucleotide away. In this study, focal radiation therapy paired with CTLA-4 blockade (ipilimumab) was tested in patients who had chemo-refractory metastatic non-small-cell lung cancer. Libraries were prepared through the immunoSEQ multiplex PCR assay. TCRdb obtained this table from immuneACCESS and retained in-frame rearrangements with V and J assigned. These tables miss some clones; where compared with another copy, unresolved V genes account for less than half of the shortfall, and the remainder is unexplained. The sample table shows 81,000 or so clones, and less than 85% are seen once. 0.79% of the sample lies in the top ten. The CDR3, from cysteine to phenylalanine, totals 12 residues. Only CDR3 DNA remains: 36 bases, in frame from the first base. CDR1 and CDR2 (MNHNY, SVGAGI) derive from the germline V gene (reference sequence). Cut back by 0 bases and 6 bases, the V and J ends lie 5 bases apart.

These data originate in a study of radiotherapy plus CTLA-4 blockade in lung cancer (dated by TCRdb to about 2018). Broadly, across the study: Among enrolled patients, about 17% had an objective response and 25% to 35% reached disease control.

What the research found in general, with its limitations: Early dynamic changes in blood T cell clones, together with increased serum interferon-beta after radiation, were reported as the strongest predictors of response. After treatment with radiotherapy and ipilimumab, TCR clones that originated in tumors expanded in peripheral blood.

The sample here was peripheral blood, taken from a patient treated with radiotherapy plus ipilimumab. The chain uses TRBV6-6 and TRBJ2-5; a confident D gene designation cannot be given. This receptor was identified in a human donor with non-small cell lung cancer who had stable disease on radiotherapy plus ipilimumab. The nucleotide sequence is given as TGTGCCAGCAGTTACTCGGTGCAGACCCAGTACTTC. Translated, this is CASSYSVQTQYF.